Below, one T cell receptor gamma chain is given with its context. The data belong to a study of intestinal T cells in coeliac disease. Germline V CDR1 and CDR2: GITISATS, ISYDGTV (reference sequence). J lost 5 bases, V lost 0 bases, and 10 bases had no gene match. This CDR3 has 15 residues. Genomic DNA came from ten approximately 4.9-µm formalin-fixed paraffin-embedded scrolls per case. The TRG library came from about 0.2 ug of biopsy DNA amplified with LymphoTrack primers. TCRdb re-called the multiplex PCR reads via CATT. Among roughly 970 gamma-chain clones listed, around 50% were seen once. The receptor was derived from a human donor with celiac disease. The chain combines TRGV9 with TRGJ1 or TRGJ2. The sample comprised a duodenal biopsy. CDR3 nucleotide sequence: TGTGCCTTGTGGGAGGTGCAGGGGGTCGATTATAAGAAACTCTTT. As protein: CALWEVQGVDYKKLF.